Presented here are 5 T cell receptor beta chains from one specimen sequenced in a study of human T cells and chemical hapten exposure. TCRdb reanalysed the RACE reads using MiXCR and keeps one entry per CDR3 protein. Of more than 250,000 distinct CDR3 sequences in the sample, about 9% were seen once. The sample's time point: pre-sensitization, week 0. Treatment denoted: therapeutic diphenylcyclopropenone sensitization with weekly scalp DPC. The starting material was whole blood, obtained in connection with sensitization to the hapten diphenylcyclopropenone (DPC). These receptors originate from a woman between 40 and 50 years old with alopecia areata. Some clones in this sample may be carry-over from other donors' samples.

This clonotype was counted between two and nine times. V and J are TRBV6-5 and TRBJ2-5; 7 positions match TRBD2. J gave up 4 bases and V 0 bases, and 11 bases lay outside the gene matches. Germline assignment: CDR1 MNHEY and CDR2 SVGAGI. The CDR3 extends over 17 amino acids. CDR3 DNA: TGTGCCAGCAGTTACTCGAAAGGGGCGGGAGTTGGAGAGACCCAGTACTTC. It is translated as CASSYSKGAGVGETQYF.

Of note for this clonotype: A junction boundary mismatches the germline segment, possibly from a read error. V and J are TRBV10-3 and TRBJ2-2; D unclear. Germline loops: CDR1 ENHRY, CDR2 SYGVKD. The CDR3 covers 14 residues. As DNA, the CDR3 is TGTACCATCAAGGTCGGCCCCCGCACCGGGGAGCTGTTTTTT. Amino acid sequence: CTIKVGPRTGELFF.

There are a few counts of this clonotype. This chain connects TRBV12-2 to TRBJ2-7; TRBD1 is the table's D call and was not checked against the DNA. TRBV12-2 is listed as a pseudogene. The CDR3 runs 15 residues. CDR3 sequence: CASRLDEDTSYEQYF. The CDR3 DNA reads TGTGCAAGTCGCTTAGACGAGGACACCTCCTACGAGCAGTACTTC.

The chain carries TRBV12-3 or TRBV12-4 and TRBJ1-3; no firm D call. V lost 10 bases, J lost 1 base, and 5 bases lay in between. There are 11 residues in the CDR3. CDR3 loop: CATPSGNTIYF. CDR3 coding DNA: TGTGCCACCCCTTCTGGAAACACCATATATTTT.

The gene calls are TRBV6-5 and TRBJ2-7; D assignment may be TRBD1 or TRBD2 (6 bases each). From germline, CDR1 is MNHEY and CDR2 SVGAGI. V gave up 5 bases and J gave up 0 bases, with 14 bases separating them. The CDR3 has 15 residues. DNA for the CDR3: TGTGCCAGCAGTCGAAGGGGGGTAATCTCCTACGAGCAGTACTTC. Its translation: CASSRRGVISYEQYF.